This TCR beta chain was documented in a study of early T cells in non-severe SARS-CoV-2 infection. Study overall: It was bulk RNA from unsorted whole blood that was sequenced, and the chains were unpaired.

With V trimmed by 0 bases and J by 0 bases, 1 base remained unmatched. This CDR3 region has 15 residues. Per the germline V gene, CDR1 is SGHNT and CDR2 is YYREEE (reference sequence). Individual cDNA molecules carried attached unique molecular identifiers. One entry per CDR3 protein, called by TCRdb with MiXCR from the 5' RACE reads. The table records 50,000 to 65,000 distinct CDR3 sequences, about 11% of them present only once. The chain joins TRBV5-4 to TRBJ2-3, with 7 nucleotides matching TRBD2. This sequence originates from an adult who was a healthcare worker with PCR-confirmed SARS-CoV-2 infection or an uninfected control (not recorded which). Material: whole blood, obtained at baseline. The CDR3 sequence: CASSLEGGSTDTQYF. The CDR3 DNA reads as TGTGCCAGCAGCTTGGAGGGAGGGAGCACAGATACGCAGTATTTT.